The source of this TCR beta chain is a study of cytomegalovirus exposure and HLA in healthy donors. Turning to the study itself: From HLA-typed donors, an early data release held about 85 million unique TCRs. Whole-study findings and limits: Trimming of TCR beta V- and J-genes showed a link, identified in a later analysis, to a missense DCLRE1C variant. Based on reports, TCR beta sequences accurately predicted HLA-A and HLA-B alleles for most subjects.

A remark on this clone: Antigen specificity is unknown.

Researchers ran the PCR with 60 Vbeta and 13 Jbeta primers. The assay was immunoSEQ multiplex PCR, and TCRdb's table has in-frame clones only and misses some. This sample has 60,000 to 70,000 clones; more than 75% occur once, and the top ten carry roughly 8.2%. Though probably carrying unrecorded immune exposures, donors were nominally healthy at sampling. Germline V CDR1 and CDR2: GTSNPN, SVGIG (reference sequence). The length of the CDR3 is 14 residues. V was clipped by 1 base and J by 3 bases, with 12 bases between them. The chain carries TRBV30 and TRBJ1-2; tentative D call: TRBD1 (5 bases). Sequencing was performed on PBMCs. This receptor was identified in a man between 18 and 35 years old in good health and CMV-seropositive. In DNA form, the CDR3 reads TGTGCCTGGAGTGGAGACAGAGATTACTATGGCTACACCTTC. Its translation is CAWSGDRDYYGYTF.